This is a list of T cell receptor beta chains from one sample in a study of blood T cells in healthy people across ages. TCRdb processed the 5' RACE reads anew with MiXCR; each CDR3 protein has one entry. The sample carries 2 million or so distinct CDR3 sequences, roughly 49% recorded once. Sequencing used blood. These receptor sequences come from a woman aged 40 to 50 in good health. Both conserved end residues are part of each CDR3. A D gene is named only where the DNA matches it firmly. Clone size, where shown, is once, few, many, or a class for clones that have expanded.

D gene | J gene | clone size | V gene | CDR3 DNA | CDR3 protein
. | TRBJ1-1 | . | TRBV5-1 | TGCGCCAGCAGCTGGCGGGGGAAGAACACTGAAGCTTTCTTT | CASSWRGKNTEAFF
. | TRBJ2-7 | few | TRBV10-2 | TGCGCCAGCACCATCACAGGCAGCGAGCAGTACTTC | CASTITGSEQYF
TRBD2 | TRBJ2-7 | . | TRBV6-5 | TGTGCCAGCAGTTACACTAGCGGGGGGCAGAGCTACGAGCAGTACTTC | CASSYTSGGQSYEQYF
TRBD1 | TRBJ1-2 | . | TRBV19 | TGTGCCAGTAGTATGCAGGGGGCCTATGGCTACACCTTC | CASSMQGAYGYTF
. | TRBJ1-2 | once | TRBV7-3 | TGTGCCAGCAGCCCAAGCATCCCGGGGGCCGGTGGCTACACCTTC | CASSPSIPGAGGYTF
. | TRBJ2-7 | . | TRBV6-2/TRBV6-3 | TGTGCCAGCACCCGGGGTAACCACCTCTACGAGCAGTACTTC | CASTRGNHLYEQYF
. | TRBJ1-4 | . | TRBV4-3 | TGCGCCAGCAGCCAAGGGGGGGGAACTAATGAAAAACTGTTTTTT | CASSQGGGTNEKLFF
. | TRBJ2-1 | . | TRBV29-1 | TGCAGCGTTGAACGGTCCCCTGGGGATGAGCAGTTCTTC | CSVERSPGDEQFF
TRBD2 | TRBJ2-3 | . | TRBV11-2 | TGTGCCAGCAGCTCACCTAGCGGGGGCGCAGGAGATACGCAGTATTTT | CASSSPSGGAGDTQYF
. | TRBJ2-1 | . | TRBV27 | TGCGCCAGCAGCTTGTCGGCGGGTTCCTCTTACAATGAGCAGTTCTTC | CASSLSAGSSYNEQFF
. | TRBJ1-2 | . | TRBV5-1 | TGCGCCAGCAGCTTGTCAGGCGAAAAGAACTATGGCTACACCTTC | CASSLSGEKNYGYTF
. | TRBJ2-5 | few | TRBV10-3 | TGTGCCATCAGCGCAATGGCCGGAGAGACCCAGTACTTC | CAISAMAGETQYF
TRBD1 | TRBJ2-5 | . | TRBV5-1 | TGCGCCAGCAGCATCGACAGGGGCAGTGGGGAGACCCAGTACTTC | CASSIDRGSGETQYF
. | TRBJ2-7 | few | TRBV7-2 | TGTGCCAGCAGTCTAGTGGTCGCAGTTACCTACGAGCAGTACTTC | CASSLVVAVTYEQYF